This is a list of T cell receptor beta chains from one sample in a study of T cell responses to AZD1222 COVID-19 vaccine. Sequencing used immunoSEQ multiplex PCR; TCRdb keeps in-frame clones, though not all of them. Of over 30,000 clones listed, approximately 85% were seen once; the top ten hold 26%. This sample comprised peripheral blood, obtained 28 days after the second dose of the MenACWY control vaccine. The origin of the receptors is an adult who received the MenACWY meningococcal vaccine as a control. CDR3s include the opening cysteine and the closing phenylalanine or tryptophan. Fields, in order: V gene, CDR3 length, clone size, J gene, D gene, CDR3 DNA, CDR3 protein. D genes are given only for firm matches. Not all rows give a size; the values are once, few, many and, for expanded clones, a class.

>TRBV19|13|-|TRBJ1-1|-
TGTGCCAGTACCTTCGGATCGATCACTGAAGCTTTCTTT
CASTFGSITEAFF
>TRBV28|15|-|TRBJ2-1|TRBD2
TGTGCCAGCAGTTTGTGGCTAGCGGGGTACAATGAGCAGTTCTTC
CASSLWLAGYNEQFF
>TRBV19|16|-|TRBJ2-1|TRBD2
TGTGCCAGTAGTATAGTCCCCGGACTAGCGGGCAATGAGCAGTTCTTC
CASSIVPGLAGNEQFF
>TRBV2|15|-|TRBJ2-5|TRBD1
TGTGCCAGCAGTGACCTCAGACAGGGTTCAGAGACCCAGTACTTC
CASSDLRQGSETQYF
>TRBV7-9|12|-|TRBJ1-2|-
TGTGCCAGCAGCTTAGAGTCTATTGGCTACACCTTC
CASSLESIGYTF
>TRBV5-4|15|once|TRBJ2-2|TRBD1
TGTGCCAGCAGCTCGGGACAGAGAAACACCGGGGAGCTGTTTTTT
CASSSGQRNTGELFF
>TRBV30|15|-|TRBJ2-3|TRBD1
TGTGCCTGGAGCGGTATGGGACAGGGGAGGCATACGCAGTATTTT
CAWSGMGQGRHTQYF
>TRBV9|14|-|TRBJ2-7|TRBD2
TGTGCCAGCAGCGTAGCAGCGGGAAACTACGAGCAGTACTTC
CASSVAAGNYEQYF
>TRBV3-1/TRBV3-2|11|-|TRBJ2-3|-
TGTGCCAGCAGCTTTGGGGATACGCAGTATTTT
CASSFGDTQYF
>TRBV2|13|once|TRBJ2-1|-
TGTGCCAGCAGAAACTCCCCCTACAATGAGCAGTTCTTC
CASRNSPYNEQFF
>TRBV5-6|14|-|TRBJ1-3|-
TGTGCCAGCAGCTTCCTAGCAGGGGGAAACACCATATATTTT
CASSFLAGGNTIYF
>TRBV5-1|14|few|TRBJ1-5|-
TGCGCCAGCAGCTGGGGGGAGATAGGACAGCCCCAGCATTTT
CASSWGEIGQPQHF
>TRBV28|14|-|TRBJ1-4|TRBD1
TGTGCCAGCAGTTCACAGGGGGCACGGGAAAAACTGTTTTTT
CASSSQGAREKLFF
>TRBV5-1|15|once|TRBJ2-7|TRBD1
TGCGCCAGCAGCTCAGGACCCGGGACAGGGCGCGAGCAGTACTTC
CASSSGPGTGREQYF
>TRBV18|15|-|TRBJ1-4|-
TGTGCCAGCTCCCCTCCCGGGGCAGGCAAAGAAAAACTGTTTTTT
CASSPPGAGKEKLFF
>TRBV11-1|16|-|TRBJ2-1|TRBD1
TGTGCCAGCAGCCACTGGTCCGGACAGGGAAACAATGAGCAGTTCTTC
CASSHWSGQGNNEQFF
>TRBV29-1|9|few|TRBJ1-5|-
TGCAGCGTTGACCAGCCCCAGCATTTT
CSVDQPQHF
>TRBV6-4|15|-|TRBJ2-1|-
TGTGCCAGCTCGTCCGGGAGAATCTCCTACAATGAGCAGTTCTTC
CASSSGRISYNEQFF
>TRBV28|13|-|TRBJ2-7|-
TGTGCCAGCAGCCGGGGTACAGCCAACGAGCAGTACTTC
CASSRGTANEQYF
>TRBV10-1|14|-|TRBJ2-2|-
TGCGCCAGCAGTGAGCCGGGCGGGGTCGGGGAGCTGTTTTTT
CASSEPGGVGELFF
>TRBV3-1/TRBV3-2|16|-|TRBJ2-3|TRBD1
TGTGCCAGCAGGCTCTGGGGACAGGGGGATCCAGATACGCAGTATTTT
CASRLWGQGDPDTQYF
>TRBV28|14|-|TRBJ2-7|TRBD1
TGTGCCAGCAGTGGACAGGGGCTTTACTACGAGCAGTACTTC
CASSGQGLYYEQYF
>TRBV5-1|13|few|TRBJ1-1|-
TGCGCCAGCACATGGGGAGGGAACACTGAAGCTTTCTTT
CASTWGGNTEAFF
>TRBV28|13|-|TRBJ2-5|-
TGTGCCAGCAAAGCAGGGGGGGCCGAGACCCAGTACTTC
CASKAGGAETQYF
>TRBV4-1|17|-|TRBJ2-1|TRBD2
TGCGCCAGCAGCCAGGTCCCACTAGCGGACTCCTACAATGAGCAGTTCTTC
CASSQVPLADSYNEQFF
>TRBV30|16|-|TRBJ1-3|-
TGTGCCTGGACGGGGTTCGGCAGCGGCTCTGGAAACACCATATATTTT
CAWTGFGSGSGNTIYF
>TRBV5-1|17|-|TRBJ1-2|TRBD1
TGCGCCAGCAGCCCGACCCCCGGGACAGGGGGCATCTATGGCTACACCTTC
CASSPTPGTGGIYGYTF
>TRBV5-4|19|-|TRBJ2-2|TRBD2
TGTGCCAGCAGCCAGAACGGGCTAGCGGGAGGCCAGAACACCGGGGAGCTGTTTTTT
CASSQNGLAGGQNTGELFF
>TRBV2|13|-|TRBJ1-2|-
TGTGCCAGCACCCAGACAGTTAACTATGGCTACACCTTC
CASTQTVNYGYTF
>TRBV4-2|14|-|TRBJ2-7|TRBD2
TGTGCCTCTTCGGGGGCGGGAGGTTCCTACGAGCAGTACTTC
CASSGAGGSYEQYF
>TRBV11-3|18|-|TRBJ1-5|-
TGTGCCAGCAGCTTAAGGGCCTGTGGGGAAAGGGTCAATCAGCCCCAGCATTTT
CASSLRACGERVNQPQHF
>TRBV7-9|14|-|TRBJ1-4|-
TGTGCCAGCAGCAACCGGGACACCGATGAAAAACTGTTTTTT
CASSNRDTDEKLFF
>TRBV5-4|15|-|TRBJ2-3|TRBD2
TGTGCCAGCAGCCTCCTGGGAGGGAGTGGCGATACGCAGTATTTT
CASSLLGGSGDTQYF
>TRBV10-2|14|-|TRBJ2-1|-
TGCGCCAGCAGTGACCCCTCTCCTAGAAATGAGCAGTTCTTC
CASSDPSPRNEQFF
>TRBV6-5|14|-|TRBJ2-2|TRBD1
TGTGCCAGCAGGCGGACAGGCCAAAACGGGGAGCTGTTTTTT
CASRRTGQNGELFF
>TRBV28|16|-|TRBJ2-1|TRBD2
TGTGCCAGTTCTCGGTTAGCGGGAGAGTATCACAATGAGCAGTTCTTC
CASSRLAGEYHNEQFF
>TRBV12-3/TRBV12-4|13|once|TRBJ1-5|-
TGTGCCAGCAGTTTGATGGGAGGCCAGCCCCAGCATTTT
CASSLMGGQPQHF
>TRBV19|14|-|TRBJ2-3|-
TGTGCCAGTAGTAATTTCCTTGACACAGATACGCAGTATTTT
CASSNFLDTDTQYF
>TRBV6-4|15|-|TRBJ2-7|TRBD2
TGTGCCAGCAGTGACTCGGCGGGAGGCGCCTACGAGCAGTACTTC
CASSDSAGGAYEQYF
>TRBV6-1|11|-|TRBJ1-2|-
TGTGCCAGCATGAGAGGTTATGGCTACACCTTC
CASMRGYGYTF
>TRBV28|16|-|TRBJ2-4|-
TGTGCCAGCAGTTCGTTACGGGAGTCCACAATTAACATTCAGTACTTC
CASSSLRESTINIQYF
>TRBV28|14|-|TRBJ2-7|TRBD1
TGTGCCAGCAGTATGACCCCCGACAGGGGCGAGCAGTACTTC
CASSMTPDRGEQYF
>TRBV7-3|15|-|TRBJ1-1|-
TGTGCCAGCAGCTTAATTGGGGTCGTTAACACTGAAGCTTTCTTT
CASSLIGVVNTEAFF
>TRBV5-1|15|-|TRBJ1-2|TRBD1
TGCGCCAGCAGCCCGGGTGGGACAGACCTCTATGGCTACACCTTC
CASSPGGTDLYGYTF
>TRBV9|14|-|TRBJ1-1|-
TGTGCCAGCAGCCTAGGGTTAGGGGACACTGAAGCTTTCTTT
CASSLGLGDTEAFF
>TRBV5-1|13|-|TRBJ2-3|-
TGCGCCAGCAGCTCGAGAGGGGAAAATACGCAGTATTTT
CASSSRGENTQYF
>TRBV10-3|14|-|TRBJ1-2|TRBD1
TGTGCCATCAGCCCGACAGGGGGCGAATATGGCTACACCTTC
CAISPTGGEYGYTF
>TRBV25-1|13|-|TRBJ2-3|-
TGTGCCAGCAGTGAATGGGGACCGGATACGCAGTATTTT
CASSEWGPDTQYF
>TRBV7-8|16|once|TRBJ1-1|-
TGTGCCAGCAGCTTAGTAACCAGGGCCCCTTCCGATGAAGCTTTCTTT
CASSLVTRAPSDEAFF
>TRBV7-9|17|once|TRBJ1-1|-
TGTGCCAGCAGCTCACCTGGCGGGGGGGCTGGGAACACTGAAGCTTTCTTT
CASSSPGGGAGNTEAFF
>TRBV19|13|-|TRBJ1-2|TRBD1
TGTGCCAGTAGCAGGGGGACTCACTATGGCTACACCTTC
CASSRGTHYGYTF
>TRBV3-1/TRBV3-2|16|-|TRBJ1-4|-
TGTGCCAGCAGCCAAAGAGGGGGTACAAGGGCTGAAAAACTGTTTTTT
CASSQRGGTRAEKLFF
>TRBV25-1|15|-|TRBJ1-1|-
TGTGCCAGCAGTGCCTCAGGATTTCTCTTGACTGAAGCTTTCTTT
CASSASGFLLTEAFF
>TRBV19|20|-|TRBJ2-3|-
TGTGCCAGTAGTCGATTGCTCCGGGGGGCTAGCGGTACTAGCACAGATACGCAGTATTTT
CASSRLLRGASGTSTDTQYF
>TRBV6-5|15|once|TRBJ2-3|TRBD2
TGTGCCAGCACCACCCAGGGAGCGGGGGGGGATACGCAGTATTTT
CASTTQGAGGDTQYF
>TRBV6-5|16|-|TRBJ1-2|TRBD1
TGTGCCAGCAGTTACTCTAGGACAGGGGGCGGCTATGGCTACACCTTC
CASSYSRTGGGYGYTF